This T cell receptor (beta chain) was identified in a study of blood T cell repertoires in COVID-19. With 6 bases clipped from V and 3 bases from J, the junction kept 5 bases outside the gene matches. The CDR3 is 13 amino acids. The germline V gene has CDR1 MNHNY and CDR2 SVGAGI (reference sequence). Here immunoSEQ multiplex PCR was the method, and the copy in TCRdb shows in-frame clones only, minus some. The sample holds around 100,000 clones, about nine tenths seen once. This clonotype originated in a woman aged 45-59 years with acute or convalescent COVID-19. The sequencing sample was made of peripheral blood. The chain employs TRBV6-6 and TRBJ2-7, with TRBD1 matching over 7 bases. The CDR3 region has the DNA TGTGCCAGCAGCTTGGGACAGCACTACGAGCAGTACTTC. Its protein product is CASSLGQHYEQYF.